This T cell receptor beta chain derives from a study of T cell responses to AZD1222 COVID-19 vaccine. General study points: Donors, mostly white British, included more females; clonal diversity was possibly underestimated. Across the whole spike, CD4 TCRs peaked at regions 160-218 and 743-854. An increase in Spike-specific TCR breadth and depth was observed after two AZD1222 doses. At baseline, seropositivity was found in only six AZD1222 recipients.

This CDR3 is built from 11 residues. Trimming removed 3 bases at V and 5 bases at J, with 2 bases between. The V gene's germline CDR1 is KGHSH and CDR2 LQKENI. This clone was seen a single time. What it binds is not known. Sequencing used immunoSEQ multiplex PCR; TCRdb keeps in-frame clones, though not all of them. The table lists tens of thousands of clones, over 80% of them singletons, with about 6% in the top ten. This TCR was recovered from an adult who received the MenACWY meningococcal vaccine as a control. V and J are TRBV18 and TRBJ2-1; D unresolved. Material: peripheral blood, obtained 28 days after the second dose of the MenACWY control vaccine. CDR3 protein: CASSPDNEQFF. The CDR3 nucleotides read TGTGCCAGCTCACCGGACAATGAGCAGTTCTTC.